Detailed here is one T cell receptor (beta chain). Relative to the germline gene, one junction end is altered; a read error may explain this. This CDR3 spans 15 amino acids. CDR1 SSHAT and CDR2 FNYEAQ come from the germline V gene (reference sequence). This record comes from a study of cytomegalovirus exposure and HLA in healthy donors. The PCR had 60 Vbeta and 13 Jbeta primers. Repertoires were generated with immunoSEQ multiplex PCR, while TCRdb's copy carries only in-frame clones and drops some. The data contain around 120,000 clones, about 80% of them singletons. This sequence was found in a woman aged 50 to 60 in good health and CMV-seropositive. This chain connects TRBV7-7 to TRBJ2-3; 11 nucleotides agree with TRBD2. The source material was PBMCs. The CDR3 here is CASSFTTSGKDTQYF. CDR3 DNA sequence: TGTGCTAGCAGCTTTACGACTAGCGGGAAGGATACGCAGTATTTT.